This is a list of T cell receptor beta chains from one sample in a study of blood T cell repertoires in COVID-19. The repertoire was sequenced with immunoSEQ multiplex PCR; TCRdb's copy has only in-frame clones and lacks some. Found here are approximately 300,000 clones, over 75% of them singletons; the top ten hold 3.5% to 4.5%. Sequenced sample: PBMCs or T cells enriched from blood (not recorded which). The receptor source for this set is a woman in her 30s who had recovered from COVID-19. Both conserved end residues are part of each CDR3. The D gene is left open where the match is weak. Part of the rows lack a size; the others show once, few, many or a class for expanded clones.

CDR3 length: 17; clone size: -; J gene: TRBJ1-5; V gene: TRBV19; D gene: TRBD1; CDR3 DNA: TGTGCCAGTAGTATAGATGGGTCAGGGGGTAGCAATCAGCCCCAGCATTTT; CDR3 protein: CASSIDGSGGSNQPQHF
CDR3 length: 14; clone size: -; J gene: TRBJ1-1; V gene: TRBV9; D gene: -; CDR3 DNA: TGTGCCAGCAGACCAGACATGATGAACACTGAAGCTTTCTTT; CDR3 protein: CASRPDMMNTEAFF
CDR3 length: 16; clone size: -; J gene: TRBJ2-2; V gene: TRBV27; D gene: -; CDR3 DNA: TGTGCCAGCAGCCCCTTCCGGGGACAGAACACCGGGGAGCTGTTTTTT; CDR3 protein: CASSPFRGQNTGELFF
CDR3 length: 16; clone size: -; J gene: TRBJ1-5; V gene: TRBV19; D gene: TRBD1; CDR3 DNA: TGTGCCAGTAGTATCTCAACAGGGGGCGGGTATCAGCCCCAGCATTTT; CDR3 protein: CASSISTGGGYQPQHF
CDR3 length: 19; clone size: -; J gene: TRBJ2-3; V gene: TRBV5-1; D gene: TRBD2; CDR3 DNA: TGCGCCAGCAGCCCTAGCGGGAGCGCGGAGCTATGGGCCGGAGATACGCAGTATTTT; CDR3 protein: CASSPSGSAELWAGDTQYF
CDR3 length: 16; clone size: once; J gene: TRBJ1-5; V gene: TRBV20-1; D gene: -; CDR3 DNA: TGCAGTGCTAGTGATAGCCGGGACAATAGCAATCAGCCCCAGCATTTT; CDR3 protein: CSASDSRDNSNQPQHF
CDR3 length: 15; clone size: once; J gene: TRBJ2-5; V gene: TRBV5-1; D gene: -; CDR3 DNA: TGCGCCAGCAGAGAACTACAGGGAGCGGGGGAGACCCAGTACTTC; CDR3 protein: CASRELQGAGETQYF
CDR3 length: 14; clone size: -; J gene: TRBJ2-7; V gene: TRBV28; D gene: TRBD2; CDR3 DNA: TGTGCCAGCACGGGGACTAGCGGGAGTTACGAGCAGTACTTC; CDR3 protein: CASTGTSGSYEQYF
CDR3 length: 13; clone size: -; J gene: TRBJ2-7; V gene: TRBV29-1; D gene: -; CDR3 DNA: TGCAGCGTTGGGGGGCTGCATTCTTTCGAGCAGTACTTC; CDR3 protein: CSVGGLHSFEQYF
CDR3 length: 14; clone size: -; J gene: TRBJ1-4; V gene: TRBV21-1; D gene: -; CDR3 DNA: TGTGCCAGCAGCAAAGGGGACAGGTGTGAAAAACTGTTTTTT; CDR3 protein: CASSKGDRCEKLFF
CDR3 length: 17; clone size: -; J gene: TRBJ2-7; V gene: TRBV28; D gene: TRBD2; CDR3 DNA: TGTGCCAGCAGTTTCCCTTTGACTAGCGGGACGACCTACGAGCAGTACTTC; CDR3 protein: CASSFPLTSGTTYEQYF
CDR3 length: 16; clone size: -; J gene: TRBJ1-4; V gene: TRBV6-2/TRBV6-3; D gene: -; CDR3 DNA: TGTGCCAGCAGCCCTCGCCCAGGGATGGTTAATGAAAAACTGTTTTTT; CDR3 protein: CASSPRPGMVNEKLFF
CDR3 length: 17; clone size: -; J gene: TRBJ1-5; V gene: TRBV7-8; D gene: -; CDR3 DNA: TGTGCCAGCAGCTTAGCGAGCTCACTGTCCGGCAATCAGCCCCAGCATTTT; CDR3 protein: CASSLASSLSGNQPQHF
CDR3 length: 14; clone size: -; J gene: TRBJ1-5; V gene: TRBV29-1; D gene: -; CDR3 DNA: TGCAGCGTTGGCGAAGGACGGACTAATCAGCCCCAGCATTTT; CDR3 protein: CSVGEGRTNQPQHF
CDR3 length: 17; clone size: -; J gene: TRBJ2-1; V gene: TRBV5-4; D gene: TRBD2; CDR3 DNA: TGTGCCAGCAGCACCCCCGGGACTAGTTTCTCCTACAATGAGCAGTTCTTC; CDR3 protein: CASSTPGTSFSYNEQFF
CDR3 length: 16; clone size: -; J gene: TRBJ2-3; V gene: TRBV4-2; D gene: TRBD1; CDR3 DNA: TGTGCCAGCAGCCAAGAAGCAGGGGGCTGGAGGTATACGCAGTATTTT; CDR3 protein: CASSQEAGGWRYTQYF
CDR3 length: 13; clone size: -; J gene: TRBJ1-4; V gene: TRBV2; D gene: TRBD1; CDR3 DNA: TGTGCCAGCAATACCGGGACAGGGGAAAAACTGTTTTTT; CDR3 protein: CASNTGTGEKLFF
CDR3 length: 14; clone size: once; J gene: TRBJ1-5; V gene: TRBV29-1; D gene: TRBD1; CDR3 DNA: TGCAGCGTTGGACAGGGGACGGGCAATCAGCCCCAGCATTTT; CDR3 protein: CSVGQGTGNQPQHF
CDR3 length: 14; clone size: once; J gene: TRBJ1-6; V gene: TRBV11-2; D gene: TRBD1; CDR3 DNA: TGTGCCAGCAGGTGGACAGGGTTTAATTCACCCCTCCACTTT; CDR3 protein: CASRWTGFNSPLHF
CDR3 length: 15; clone size: -; J gene: TRBJ2-5; V gene: TRBV9; D gene: -; CDR3 DNA: TGTGCCAGCAGCGTAGCTCTCGCGGGGTCAGAGACCCAGTACTTC; CDR3 protein: CASSVALAGSETQYF
CDR3 length: 14; clone size: -; J gene: TRBJ2-7; V gene: TRBV5-1; D gene: -; CDR3 DNA: TGCGCCAGCAGCTTGGGAGGTCTCTCCTACGAGCAGTACTTC; CDR3 protein: CASSLGGLSYEQYF
CDR3 length: 15; clone size: -; J gene: TRBJ1-2; V gene: TRBV9; D gene: -; CDR3 DNA: TGTGCCAGCAGCGTAGATAACGGGGGAAACTATGGCTACACCTTC; CDR3 protein: CASSVDNGGNYGYTF
CDR3 length: 16; clone size: -; J gene: TRBJ1-1; V gene: TRBV5-8; D gene: -; CDR3 DNA: TGTGCCAGCAGCTTGGGTCGGTCCAGGGGTCGTGCTGAAGCTTTCTTT; CDR3 protein: CASSLGRSRGRAEAFF
CDR3 length: 14; clone size: -; J gene: TRBJ2-7; V gene: TRBV7-9; D gene: -; CDR3 DNA: TGTGCCAGCAGCTTAAGCCCTGGCTCCTACGAGCAGTACTTC; CDR3 protein: CASSLSPGSYEQYF
CDR3 length: 13; clone size: -; J gene: TRBJ1-1; V gene: TRBV28; D gene: -; CDR3 DNA: TGTGCCAGCAAAAGATGGCGAGGGACTGAAGCTTTCTTT; CDR3 protein: CASKRWRGTEAFF